This T cell receptor beta chain was identified during a study of T cells after yellow fever vaccination. Study results and caveats: Clonotypes shared by both compartments, CD4 and CD8, made up a small share. Post-booster reappearance was seen for most primary-vaccination clones (just over 95% CD4, roughly 86% CD8).

The trim removed 3 bases at V and 5 bases at J, leaving 17 bases unmatched. The CDR3 runs to 18 residues. Germline V gene lookup returns CDR1 LNHNV and CDR2 YYDKDF (reference sequence). Making TCR cDNA involved 5'RACE template switching, which added UMIs and a universal primer site. TCRdb itself ran the 5' RACE reads through MiXCR, one entry per CDR3 protein. The data show about 340,000 distinct CDR3 sequences, with about 4% seen just once and 24% held by the top ten. This clonotype showed up just a few times. Its antigen is still unknown. The material was PBMCs, obtained 5 days after the yellow fever booster vaccination. The receptor's source is a young man who received the YFV17D yellow fever vaccine. The V call is TRBV15, the J call TRBJ2-3, with 7 bases identical to TRBD2. The CDR3 is CATSRRVASGNIIDTQYF. In DNA, the CDR3 is TGTGCCACCAGCAGGCGGGTGGCTAGCGGAAACATAATAGATACGCAGTATTTT.